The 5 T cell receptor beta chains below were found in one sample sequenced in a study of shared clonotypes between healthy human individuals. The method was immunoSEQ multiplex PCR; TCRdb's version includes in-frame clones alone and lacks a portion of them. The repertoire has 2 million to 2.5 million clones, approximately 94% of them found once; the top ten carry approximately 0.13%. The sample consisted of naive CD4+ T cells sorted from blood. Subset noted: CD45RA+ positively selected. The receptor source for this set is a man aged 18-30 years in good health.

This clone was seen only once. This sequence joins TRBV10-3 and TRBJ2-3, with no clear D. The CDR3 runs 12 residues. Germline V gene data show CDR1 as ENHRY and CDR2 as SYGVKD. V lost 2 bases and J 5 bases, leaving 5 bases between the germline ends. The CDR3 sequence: CAISELRDTQYF. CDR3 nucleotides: TGTGCCATCAGTGAGCTCAGAGATACGCAGTATTTT.

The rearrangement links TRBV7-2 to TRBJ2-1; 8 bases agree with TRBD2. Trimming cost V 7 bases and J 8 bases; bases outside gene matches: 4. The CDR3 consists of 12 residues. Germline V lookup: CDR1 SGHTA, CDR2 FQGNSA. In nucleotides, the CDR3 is TGTGCCAGCAAGCGGGAGATCGATGAGCAGTTCTTC. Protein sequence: CASKREIDEQFF. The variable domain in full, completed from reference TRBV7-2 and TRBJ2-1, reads GAGVSQSPSNKVTEKGKDVELRCDPISGHTALYWYRQSLGQGLEFLIYFQGNSAPDKSGLPSDRFSAERTGGSVSTLTIQRTQQEDSAVYLCASKREIDEQFFGPGTRLTVL.

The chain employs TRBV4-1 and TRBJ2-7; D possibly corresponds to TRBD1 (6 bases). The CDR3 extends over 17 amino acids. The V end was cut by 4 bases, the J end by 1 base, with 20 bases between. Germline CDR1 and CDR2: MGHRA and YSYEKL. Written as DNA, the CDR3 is TGCGCCAGCAGCCGAAGACAGGCCTTTTCGCAATCCTACGAGCAGTACTTC. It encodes CASSRRQAFSQSYEQYF.

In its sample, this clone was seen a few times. The CDR3 here is CSDWTAVVGYTF. CDR3 coding DNA: TGCAGCGACTGGACAGCCGTGGTCGGCTACACCTTC. The chain links TRBV29-1 to TRBJ1-2; the D gene is possibly TRBD1 (6 bases). The ends were cut back, 7 bases at V and 8 bases at J, with 17 bases in the middle. The germline gives CDR1 SQVTM, CDR2 ANQGSEA. The CDR3 length is 12 residues.

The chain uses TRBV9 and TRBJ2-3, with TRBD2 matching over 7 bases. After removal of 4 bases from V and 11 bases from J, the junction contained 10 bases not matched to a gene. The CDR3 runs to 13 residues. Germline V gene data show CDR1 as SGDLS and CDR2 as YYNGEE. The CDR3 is CASSSLLAAVQYF. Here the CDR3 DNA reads TGTGCCAGCAGCTCTCTTCTAGCGGCTGTGCAGTATTTT.